This T cell receptor beta chain was observed in a study of lymphopenia after photon versus proton radiotherapy. General study points: Photon-treated patients lost naive T cells and TCR diversity; proton-treated stayed stable. Survival link was tested only in deceased patients; proton benefit remains a possibility. Post-nadir diversity loss with photons came from oligoclonal expansion, particularly CD8+ Temra cells. Post-nadir TCR diversity decline inversely tracked overall survival among those who died.

Sequencing was performed with immunoSEQ multiplex PCR; in TCRdb, only in-frame clones are kept and a portion is missing. The data show about 45,000 clones, 85% to 90% seen once. This clone was seen once. Antigen unknown. This TCR derives from a man aged 35 to 55 with gastric cancer. The starting material was peripheral blood, obtained from a patient treated with photon-based radiotherapy.

The CDR3 DNA is TGTGCCAGCAGCTTAGCACGGGTCCCAAGCAATCAGCCCCAGCATTTT. This gives the protein CASSLARVPSNQPQHF. The genes are TRBV7-8 and TRBJ1-5; D is undetermined. The CDR3 is made up of 16 amino acids. Germline CDR1 reads SGHVS; CDR2 reads FQNEAQ. Trimming took off 0 bases at V and 1 base at J, with 10 bases between the two ends.